One sample yielded the 9 T cell receptor beta chains listed below, sequenced in a study of T-cell reconstitution after alpha-beta-depleted transplantation in children. Unique molecular identifiers tagged the TCRbeta library. TCRdb analysed the PCR reads with MiXCR anew, one entry per CDR3 protein. The sample lists 750,000 to 950,000 distinct CDR3 sequences, less than 20% occurring once. This specimen consisted of PBMCs, mostly from graft donor cells, obtained 360 days after TCRalphabeta/CD19-depleted stem cell transplant. These receptors all stem from a male patient aged 5 to 17 who had a stem cell transplant for acute lymphoblastic leukemia, so the T cells may come from the graft donor.

This clonotype was seen only a few times. This chain joins TRBV11-1 and TRBJ2-7; 9 bases are shared with TRBD1. The germline V gene has CDR1 SGHAT and CDR2 FQDESV (reference sequence). V shed 7 bases and J 6 bases; nucleotides not matched to a gene: 10. The CDR3 extends over 14 amino acids. Written as DNA, the CDR3 is TGTGCCAGCACCACGGGGGACAGGGTTCGCGAGCAGTACTTC. Amino acid sequence: CASTTGDRVREQYF.

Here the CDR3 reads CSVVQGTGRGYTF. The DNA of the CDR3 is TGCAGCGTTGTCCAAGGGACAGGGCGTGGCTACACCTTC. The chain combines TRBV29-1 with TRBJ1-2, with 9 bases identical to TRBD1. CDR3 size: 13 residues. Per the germline V gene, CDR1 is SQVTM and CDR2 is ANQGSEA. The V gene end was trimmed by 4 bases and the J gene end by 7 bases; junction bases not matched to a gene: 7. Full variable domain (outside the CDR3, taken from reference TRBV29-1 and TRBJ1-2): SAVISQKPSRDICQRGTSLTIQCQVDSQVTMMFWYRQQPGQSLTLIATANQGSEATYESGFVIDKFPISRPNLTFSTLTVSNMSPEDSSIYLCSVVQGTGRGYTFGSGTRLTVV.

This clonotype was counted between two and nine times. This chain links TRBV12-3 or TRBV12-4 with TRBJ1-1; D is possibly TRBD1 (5 bases). Trimming shortened V by 1 base and J by 5 bases, and 11 bases separated the two germline ends. The CDR3 is 14 residues long. The CDR3 coding sequence is TGTGCCAGCAGTTTAGGGACATACCCAACTGAAGCTTTCTTT. It translates to CASSLGTYPTEAFF.

The table lists this clonotype with a few counts. The chain has TRBV5-1 and TRBJ2-1; 9 bases fit TRBD1. With 4 bases clipped from V and 3 bases from J, the junction kept 11 bases outside the gene matches. Germline CDR1 and CDR2: SGHRS and YFSETQ. The CDR3 runs to 17 residues. The DNA of the CDR3 is TGCGCCAGCAGCACCGGACAGGGGAGGGCTTTCTACAATGAGCAGTTCTTC. This sequence encodes CASSTGQGRAFYNEQFF.

The chain is built from TRBV5-1 and TRBJ1-3; D gene unclear. CDR1 is SGHRS, CDR2 YFSETQ, per germline. Trimming left V 0 bases short and J 0 bases short, with 10 bases between. This CDR3 is built from 16 residues. This chain's CDR3 is CASSLASGPSGNTIYF. For the CDR3, the DNA is TGCGCCAGCAGCTTGGCTTCAGGACCCTCTGGAAACACCATATATTTT.

The rearrangement joins TRBV29-1 to TRBJ2-1, with TRBD1 as a possible D gene (6 bases). From germline, CDR1 is SQVTM and CDR2 ANQGSEA. The length of the CDR3 is 14 residues. The CDR3 here is CTSQTGSSYNEQFF. DNA for the CDR3: TGCACCAGCCAGACAGGAAGCTCCTACAATGAGCAGTTCTTC.

This clonotype was counted between two and nine times. This sequence joins TRBV10-1 and TRBJ2-7, with unresolved D. The CDR3 contains 14 residues. Per germline, CDR1 WNHNN and CDR2 SYGVQD (reference sequence). The ends were cut back, 8 bases at V and 3 bases at J, with 17 bases in the middle. The CDR3 sequence is CASSAEPAVYEQYF. The DNA of the CDR3 is TGCGCCAGCTCCGCGGAACCAGCAGTCTACGAGCAGTACTTC.

This clonotype was counted ten times or more. The chain recombines TRBV24-1 with TRBJ2-3; weak D call: TRBD2 (6 bases). Germline values: CDR1 KGHDR, CDR2 SFDVKD. The CDR3 contains 17 residues. Trimming pared 4 bases from V and 1 base from J, leaving 17 bases between. In nucleotides, the CDR3 is TGTGCCACCAGTGACCTCTCCGGACTAACAGGCACAGATACGCAGTATTTT. It yields the protein CATSDLSGLTGTDTQYF.

In this sample, this clonotype turned up many times. The rearrangement uses TRBV4-1 and TRBJ2-7; 10 nucleotides agree with TRBD2. Germline-derived CDR1 and CDR2 are MGHRA and YSYEKL. The CDR3 is 16 amino acids. Trimming cost V 3 bases and J 3 bases; bases outside gene matches: 8. DNA of the CDR3: TGCGCCAGCAGCCACGATTCTAGCGGGAGCCGCTACGAGCAGTACTTC. Protein: CASSHDSSGSRYEQYF.